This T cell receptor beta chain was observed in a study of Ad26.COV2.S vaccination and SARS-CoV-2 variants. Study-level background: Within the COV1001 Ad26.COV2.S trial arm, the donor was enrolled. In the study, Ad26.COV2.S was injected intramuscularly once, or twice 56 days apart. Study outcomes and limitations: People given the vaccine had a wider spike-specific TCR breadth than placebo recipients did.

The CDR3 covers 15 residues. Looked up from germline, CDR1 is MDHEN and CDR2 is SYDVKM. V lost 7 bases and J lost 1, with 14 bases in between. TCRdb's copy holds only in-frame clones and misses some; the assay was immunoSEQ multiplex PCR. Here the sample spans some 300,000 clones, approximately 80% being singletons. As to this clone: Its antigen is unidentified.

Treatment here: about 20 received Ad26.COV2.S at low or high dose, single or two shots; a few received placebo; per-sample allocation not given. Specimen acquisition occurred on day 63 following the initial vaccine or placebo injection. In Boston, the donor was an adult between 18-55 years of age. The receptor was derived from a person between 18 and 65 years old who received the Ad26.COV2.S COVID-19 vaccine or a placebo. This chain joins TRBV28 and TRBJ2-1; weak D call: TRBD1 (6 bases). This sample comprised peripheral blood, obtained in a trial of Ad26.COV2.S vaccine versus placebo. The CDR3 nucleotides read TGTGCCAGCACCATCGACAGGCTTTCCTACAATGAGCAGTTCTTC. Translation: CASTIDRLSYNEQFF. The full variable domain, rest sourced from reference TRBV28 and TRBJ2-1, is DVKVTQSSRYLVKRTGEKVFLECVQDMDHENMFWYRQDPGLGLRLIYFSYDVKMKEKGDIPEGYSVSREKKERFSLILESASTNQTSMYLCASTIDRLSYNEQFFGPGTRLTVL.